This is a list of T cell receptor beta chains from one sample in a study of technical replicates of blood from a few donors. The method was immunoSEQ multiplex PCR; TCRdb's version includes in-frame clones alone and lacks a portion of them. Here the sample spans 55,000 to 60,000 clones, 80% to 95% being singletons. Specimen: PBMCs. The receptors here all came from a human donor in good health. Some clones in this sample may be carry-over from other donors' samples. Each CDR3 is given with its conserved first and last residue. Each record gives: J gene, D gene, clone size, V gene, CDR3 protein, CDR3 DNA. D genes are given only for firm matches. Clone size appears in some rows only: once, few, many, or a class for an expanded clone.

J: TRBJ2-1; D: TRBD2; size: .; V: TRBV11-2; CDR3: CASSLTSGGSSYNEQFF; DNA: TGTGCCAGCAGCTTAACCAGCGGGGGGAGTAGCTACAATGAGCAGTTCTTC
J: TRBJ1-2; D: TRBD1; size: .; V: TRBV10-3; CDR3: CAISADGQGVYGYTF; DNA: TGTGCCATCAGTGCGGACGGACAGGGGGTCTATGGCTACACCTTC
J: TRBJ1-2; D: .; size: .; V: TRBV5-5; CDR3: CASSLGWRNLNYGYTF; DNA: TGTGCCAGCAGCTTGGGTTGGAGGAACCTTAACTATGGCTACACCTTC
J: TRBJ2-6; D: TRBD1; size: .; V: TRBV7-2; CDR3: CASSWTGGPSEANVLTF; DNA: TGTGCCAGCAGTTGGACAGGGGGCCCCTCGGAGGCCAACGTCCTGACTTTC
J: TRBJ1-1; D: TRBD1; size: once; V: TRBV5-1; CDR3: CASSLFGQGALPEAFF; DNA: TGCGCCAGCAGCTTGTTTGGACAGGGGGCTTTGCCTGAAGCTTTCTTT
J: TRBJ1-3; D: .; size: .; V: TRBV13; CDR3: CASSLMLGPGNTIYF; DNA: TGTGCCAGCAGCTTGATGTTGGGGCCTGGAAACACCATATATTTT
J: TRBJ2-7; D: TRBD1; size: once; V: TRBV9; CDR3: CASRPGTGLGEQYF; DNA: TGTGCCAGCAGGCCCGGGACAGGGCTAGGTGAGCAGTACTTC
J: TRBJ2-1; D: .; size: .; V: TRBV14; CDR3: CASSQNTAQGNEQFF; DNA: TGTGCCAGCAGCCAAAACACAGCCCAGGGGAATGAGCAGTTCTTC
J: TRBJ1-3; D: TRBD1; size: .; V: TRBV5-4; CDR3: CASSFGTGTGNTIYF; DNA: TGTGCCAGCAGCTTCGGGACAGGGACTGGAAACACCATATATTTT
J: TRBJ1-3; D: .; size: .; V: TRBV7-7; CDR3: CASSLAFGDGNTIYF; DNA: TGTGCCAGCAGCTTAGCGTTCGGGGATGGAAACACCATATATTTT
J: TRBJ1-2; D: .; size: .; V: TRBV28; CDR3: CASSVTRGRVGYTF; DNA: TGTGCCAGCAGTGTAACCCGAGGCAGGGTTGGCTACACCTTC
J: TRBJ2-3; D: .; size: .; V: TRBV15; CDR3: CATSSPQGTDTQYF; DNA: TGTGCCACCAGCAGTCCCCAGGGGACAGATACGCAGTATTTT
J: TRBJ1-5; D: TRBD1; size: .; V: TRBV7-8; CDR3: CASSGGGWNGNQPQHF; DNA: TGTGCCAGCAGCGGAGGGGGCTGGAACGGCAATCAGCCCCAGCATTTT
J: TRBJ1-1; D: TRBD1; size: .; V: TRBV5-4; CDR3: CASSLPGQRTEAFF; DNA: TGTGCCAGCAGCTTGCCGGGACAGCGTACTGAAGCTTTCTTT
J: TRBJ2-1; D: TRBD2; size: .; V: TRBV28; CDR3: CASSLWTSGSNEQFF; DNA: TGTGCCAGCAGTTTATGGACTAGCGGGAGTAATGAGCAGTTCTTC
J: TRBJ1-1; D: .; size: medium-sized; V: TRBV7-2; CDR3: CASNWGPNTEAFF; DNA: TGTGCCAGCAACTGGGGGCCGAACACTGAAGCTTTCTTT
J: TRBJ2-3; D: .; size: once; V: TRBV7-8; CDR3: CASSLGLRRSTDTQYF; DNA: TGTGCCAGCAGCTTGGGACTCCGCAGAAGCACAGATACGCAGTATTTT
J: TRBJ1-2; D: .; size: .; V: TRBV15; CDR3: CATSYKGPGGYTF; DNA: TGTGCCACCAGCTACAAAGGTCCAGGAGGCTACACCTTC
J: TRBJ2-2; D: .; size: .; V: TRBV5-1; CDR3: CASSFGGLNTGELFF; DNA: TGCGCCAGCAGCTTCGGGGGGCTAAACACCGGGGAGCTGTTTTTT
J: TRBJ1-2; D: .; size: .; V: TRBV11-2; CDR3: CASSDMTEANYGYTF; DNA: TGTGCCAGCAGCGACATGACGGAAGCTAACTATGGCTACACCTTC
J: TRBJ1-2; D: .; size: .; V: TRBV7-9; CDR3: CASSPDYGYTF; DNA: TGTGCCAGCAGCCCAGACTATGGCTACACCTTC
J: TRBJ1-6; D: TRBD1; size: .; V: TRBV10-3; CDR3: CAISAGTGDSPLHF; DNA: TGTGCCATCAGTGCCGGGACAGGGGATTCACCCCTCCACTTT
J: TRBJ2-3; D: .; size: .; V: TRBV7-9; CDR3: CASSLNTVADTQYF; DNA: TGTGCCAGCAGCTTAAACACCGTGGCAGATACGCAGTATTTT
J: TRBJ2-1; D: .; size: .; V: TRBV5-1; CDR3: CASSLNLGNEQFF; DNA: TGCGCCAGCAGCTTGAATCTAGGCAATGAGCAGTTCTTC
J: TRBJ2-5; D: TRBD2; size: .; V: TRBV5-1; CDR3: CASSPGSTSGGRFKETQYF; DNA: TGCGCCAGCAGCCCCGGTAGTACTAGCGGGGGGCGGTTTAAAGAGACCCAGTACTTC
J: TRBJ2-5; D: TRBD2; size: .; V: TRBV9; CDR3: CASSVDFGSSGGQETQYF; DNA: TGTGCCAGCAGCGTAGACTTTGGATCTAGCGGGGGTCAAGAGACCCAGTACTTC
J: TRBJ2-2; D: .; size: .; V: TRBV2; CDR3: CASKFQRTGTGELFF; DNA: TGTGCGAGCAAGTTTCAGCGGACGGGGACCGGGGAGCTGTTTTTT
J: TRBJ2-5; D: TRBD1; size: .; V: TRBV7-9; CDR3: CASSKQGTETQYF; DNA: TGTGCCAGCAGCAAACAGGGGACGGAGACCCAGTACTTC
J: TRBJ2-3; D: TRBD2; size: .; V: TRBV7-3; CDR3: CASSSGVADTQYF; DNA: TGTGCCAGCAGTAGCGGGGTGGCAGATACGCAGTATTTT
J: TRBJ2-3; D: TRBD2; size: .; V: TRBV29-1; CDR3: CSVVGGVTDTQYF; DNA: TGCAGCGTTGTGGGGGGGGTCACAGATACGCAGTATTTT
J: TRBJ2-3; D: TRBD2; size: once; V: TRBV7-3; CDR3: CASRPTSSDTQYF; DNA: TGTGCCAGCAGGCCGACTAGCTCAGATACGCAGTATTTT
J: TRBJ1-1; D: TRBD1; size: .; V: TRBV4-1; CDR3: CASSRQGGSEAFF; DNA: TGCGCCAGCAGCCGTCAGGGGGGCTCTGAAGCTTTCTTT
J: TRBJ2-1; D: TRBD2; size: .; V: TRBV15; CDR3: CATSPRHGGYNEQFF; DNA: TGTGCCACCAGCCCCCGCCACGGGGGGTACAATGAGCAGTTCTTC
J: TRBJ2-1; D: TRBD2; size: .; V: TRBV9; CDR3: CASSVIAGGRNEQFF; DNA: TGTGCCAGCAGCGTAATAGCGGGGGGAAGGAATGAGCAGTTCTTC
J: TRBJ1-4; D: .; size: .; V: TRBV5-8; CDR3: CASSLMTAQNEKLFF; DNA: TGTGCCAGCAGCTTGATGACAGCCCAAAATGAAAAACTGTTTTTT
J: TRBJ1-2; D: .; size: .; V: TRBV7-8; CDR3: CASSFRDKEIYGYTF; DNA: TGTGCCAGCAGCTTCCGGGACAAAGAAATCTATGGCTACACCTTC
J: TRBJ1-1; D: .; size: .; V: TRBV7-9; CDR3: CASSLGPKNTEAFF; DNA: TGTGCCAGCAGCTTAGGGCCGAAGAACACTGAAGCTTTCTTT
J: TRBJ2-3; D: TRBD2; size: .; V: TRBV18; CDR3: CASSPPAGGDTQYF; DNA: TGTGCCAGCTCACCACCCGCGGGAGGGGATACGCAGTATTTT
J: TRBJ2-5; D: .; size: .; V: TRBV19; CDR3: CASSISPGGKETQYF; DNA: TGTGCCAGTAGTATATCCCCCGGCGGGAAAGAGACCCAGTACTTC
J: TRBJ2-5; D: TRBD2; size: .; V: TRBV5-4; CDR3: CASSPGGTAGGGETQYF; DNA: TGTGCCAGCAGCCCCGGGGGAACTGCGGGAGGGGGGGAGACCCAGTACTTC
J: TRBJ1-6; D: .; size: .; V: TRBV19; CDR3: CASKTDSWNSPLHF; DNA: TGTGCCAGCAAAACAGACAGCTGGAATTCACCCCTCCACTTT
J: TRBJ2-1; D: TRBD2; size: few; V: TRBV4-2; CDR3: CASSHIFRGSHEQFF; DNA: TGTGCCAGCAGCCATATTTTCCGCGGGAGCCATGAGCAGTTCTTC
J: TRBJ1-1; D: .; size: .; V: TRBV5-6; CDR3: CASSLFSGKGQNTEAFF; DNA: TGTGCCAGCAGCTTGTTTAGTGGGAAGGGACAGAACACTGAAGCTTTCTTT
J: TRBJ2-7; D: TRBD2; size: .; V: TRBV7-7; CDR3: CASSLQAGSSYEQYF; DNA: TGTGCCAGCAGCTTGCAAGCGGGGAGCTCCTACGAGCAGTACTTC
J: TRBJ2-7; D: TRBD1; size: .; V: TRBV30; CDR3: CAWNRGRYEQYF; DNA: TGTGCCTGGAACAGGGGGCGGTACGAGCAGTACTTC
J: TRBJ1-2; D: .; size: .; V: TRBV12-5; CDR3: CASGLSSTLANYGYTF; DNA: TGTGCTAGTGGTTTGTCATCTACTTTAGCTAACTATGGCTACACCTTC
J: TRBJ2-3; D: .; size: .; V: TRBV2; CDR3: CASIFPSTDTQYF; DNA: TGTGCCAGCATCTTTCCTAGCACAGATACGCAGTATTTT
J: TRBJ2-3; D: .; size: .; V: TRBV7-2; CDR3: CASSLQASTDTQYF; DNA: TGTGCCAGCAGCCTACAGGCGAGCACAGATACGCAGTATTTT
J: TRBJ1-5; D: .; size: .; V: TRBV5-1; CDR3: CASSLDGDSNQPQHF; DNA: TGCGCCAGCAGCTTGGACGGGGATAGCAATCAGCCCCAGCATTTT
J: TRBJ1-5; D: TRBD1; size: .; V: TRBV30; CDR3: CAWAGGSNQPQHF; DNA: TGTGCCTGGGCAGGGGGGAGCAATCAGCCCCAGCATTTT
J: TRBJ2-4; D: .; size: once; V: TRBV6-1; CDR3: CASSEPGGLAKNIQYF; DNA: TGTGCCAGCAGTGAGCCGGGGGGCCTAGCCAAAAACATTCAGTACTTC
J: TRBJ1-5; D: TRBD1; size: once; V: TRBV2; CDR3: CASSQMDRDNQPQHF; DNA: TGTGCCAGCAGCCAAATGGACAGGGACAATCAGCCCCAGCATTTT
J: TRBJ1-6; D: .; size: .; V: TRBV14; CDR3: CASSQDYRSNSPLHF; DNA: TGTGCCAGCAGCCAAGATTACAGGAGTAATTCACCCCTCCACTTT
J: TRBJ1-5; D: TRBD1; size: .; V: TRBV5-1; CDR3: CASSVGQGGNQPQHF; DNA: TGCGCCAGCAGCGTAGGACAGGGGGGGAATCAGCCCCAGCATTTT
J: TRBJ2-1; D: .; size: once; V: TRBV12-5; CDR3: CASGLVLPRRGYEQFF; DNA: TGTGCTAGTGGTTTGGTCTTGCCCCGTCGTGGCTATGAGCAGTTCTTC
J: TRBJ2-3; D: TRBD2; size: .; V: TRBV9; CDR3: CASSAGGRGTDTQYF; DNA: TGTGCCAGCAGCGCCGGCGGGAGAGGGACAGATACGCAGTATTTT
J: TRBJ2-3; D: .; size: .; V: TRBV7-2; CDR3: CASSFSWGAGDTQYF; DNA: TGTGCCAGCAGCTTCTCCTGGGGAGCGGGAGATACGCAGTATTTT